A selection of T cell receptor beta chains follows, all from one sample in a study of blood T cell repertoires in COVID-19. Measured with immunoSEQ multiplex PCR; TCRdb has only the in-frame clones, and not every one. The sample includes hundreds of thousands of clones, 87% of them seen just once. Specimen: peripheral blood. The source is a woman in her forties or fifties with COVID-19, enrolled during active disease. Each CDR3 is given with its conserved first and last residue. The order of the fields is V gene, D gene, clone size, J gene, CDR3 protein, CDR3 DNA. The D gene is left open where the match is weak. For some rows the clone size is stated as once, few or many, or as a class when expanded; others skip it.

v_gene: TRBV18
d_gene: NA
abundance: NA
j_gene: TRBJ2-1
CDR3aa: CASSFSVSNEQFF
CDR3nt: TGTGCCAGCTCTTTTTCCGTTAGCAATGAGCAGTTCTTC

v_gene: TRBV6-5
d_gene: NA
abundance: NA
j_gene: TRBJ2-3
CDR3aa: CASSISGVSTDTQYF
CDR3nt: TGTGCCAGCAGTATTAGCGGTGTTAGCACAGATACGCAGTATTTT

v_gene: TRBV6-5
d_gene: NA
abundance: NA
j_gene: TRBJ2-4
CDR3aa: CASSPPGKNIQYF
CDR3nt: TGTGCCAGCAGTCCACCGGGAAAAAACATTCAGTACTTC

v_gene: TRBV18
d_gene: NA
abundance: NA
j_gene: TRBJ1-1
CDR3aa: CASSPPAGWGTEAFF
CDR3nt: TGTGCCAGCTCACCACCGGCAGGGTGGGGAACTGAAGCTTTCTTT

v_gene: TRBV13
d_gene: NA
abundance: NA
j_gene: TRBJ2-7
CDR3aa: CASSLGSGRTEQYF
CDR3nt: TGTGCCAGCAGCTTAGGGTCGGGGAGGACCGAGCAGTACTTC

v_gene: TRBV19
d_gene: TRBD1
abundance: NA
j_gene: TRBJ1-5
CDR3aa: CASTPTGRGSVNQPQHF
CDR3nt: TGTGCCAGTACCCCGACAGGCAGGGGGTCTGTCAATCAGCCCCAGCATTTT

v_gene: TRBV5-1
d_gene: TRBD2
abundance: NA
j_gene: TRBJ2-7
CDR3aa: CASSRSGSSYEQYF
CDR3nt: TGCGCCAGCAGCCGAAGCGGGAGCTCCTACGAGCAGTACTTC

v_gene: TRBV4-1
d_gene: NA
abundance: NA
j_gene: TRBJ2-2
CDR3aa: CASSRLAPGELFF
CDR3nt: TGCGCCAGCAGCCGTCTAGCGCCCGGGGAGCTGTTTTTT

v_gene: TRBV28
d_gene: TRBD1
abundance: NA
j_gene: TRBJ1-4
CDR3aa: CASSPTGQGSKKLFF
CDR3nt: TGTGCCAGCAGTCCCACGGGACAGGGGAGTAAAAAACTGTTTTTT

v_gene: TRBV29-1
d_gene: NA
abundance: NA
j_gene: TRBJ2-5
CDR3aa: CSFSLPGETQYF
CDR3nt: TGCAGCTTCTCTTTACCGGGAGAGACCCAGTACTTC

v_gene: TRBV27
d_gene: TRBD1
abundance: NA
j_gene: TRBJ2-5
CDR3aa: CASRPRTGDIKTQYF
CDR3nt: TGTGCCAGCAGACCTCGGACAGGGGATATTAAGACCCAGTACTTC

v_gene: TRBV7-3
d_gene: NA
abundance: NA
j_gene: TRBJ1-1
CDR3aa: CASSLWPSTEAFF
CDR3nt: TGTGCCAGCAGCTTATGGCCTTCCACTGAAGCTTTCTTT

v_gene: TRBV5-1
d_gene: TRBD1
abundance: few
j_gene: TRBJ1-1
CDR3aa: CASSQNRGLMNTEAFF
CDR3nt: TGCGCCAGCAGCCAGAACAGGGGGCTCATGAACACTGAAGCTTTCTTT

v_gene: TRBV27
d_gene: NA
abundance: NA
j_gene: TRBJ1-1
CDR3aa: CASSPYRGENTEAFF
CDR3nt: TGTGCCAGCAGTCCCTATCGGGGGGAGAACACTGAAGCTTTCTTT

v_gene: TRBV5-4
d_gene: TRBD2
abundance: NA
j_gene: TRBJ2-7
CDR3aa: CASSWTSYEQYF
CDR3nt: TGTGCCAGCAGCTGGACTAGCTACGAGCAGTACTTC

v_gene: TRBV12-3/TRBV12-4
d_gene: NA
abundance: once
j_gene: TRBJ1-1
CDR3aa: CASSPTLETEAFF
CDR3nt: TGTGCCAGCAGCCCCACCCTTGAGACTGAAGCTTTCTTT

v_gene: TRBV6-2/TRBV6-3
d_gene: TRBD2
abundance: NA
j_gene: TRBJ2-3
CDR3aa: CASSYMRLAGLTDTQYF
CDR3nt: TGTGCCAGCAGTTACATGAGACTAGCGGGGCTCACAGATACGCAGTATTTT

v_gene: TRBV3-1/TRBV3-2
d_gene: TRBD1
abundance: NA
j_gene: TRBJ2-5
CDR3aa: CASSQPKTGGGETQYF
CDR3nt: TGTGCCAGCAGCCAACCCAAAACAGGGGGCGGGGAGACCCAGTACTTC

v_gene: TRBV21-1
d_gene: NA
abundance: NA
j_gene: TRBJ1-2
CDR3aa: CASSSRDRVGGTF
CDR3nt: TGTGCCAGCAGCTCCCGGGACAGGGTGGGAGGCACCTTC

v_gene: TRBV18
d_gene: NA
abundance: NA
j_gene: TRBJ1-3
CDR3aa: CASSPTSVGNTIYF
CDR3nt: TGTGCCAGCTCACCTACGAGTGTTGGAAACACCATATATTTT

v_gene: TRBV11-2
d_gene: NA
abundance: NA
j_gene: TRBJ2-1
CDR3aa: CASSPTLRTHSYNEQFF
CDR3nt: TGTGCCAGCAGCCCAACACTCCGGACTCACTCCTACAATGAGCAGTTCTTC

v_gene: TRBV2
d_gene: NA
abundance: NA
j_gene: TRBJ1-1
CDR3aa: CASRESRAPGGTEAFF
CDR3nt: TGTGCCAGCAGAGAATCCCGGGCCCCGGGGGGCACTGAAGCTTTCTTT

v_gene: TRBV19
d_gene: NA
abundance: NA
j_gene: TRBJ2-7
CDR3aa: CASSGRDEQYF
CDR3nt: TGTGCCAGTAGCGGGAGAGACGAGCAGTACTTC

v_gene: TRBV7-3
d_gene: NA
abundance: NA
j_gene: TRBJ2-3
CDR3aa: CASSFSGRRTDTQYF
CDR3nt: TGTGCCAGCAGCTTCAGCGGGCGTCGCACAGATACGCAGTATTTT

v_gene: TRBV19
d_gene: NA
abundance: few
j_gene: TRBJ1-1
CDR3aa: CASSIRGIGTEAFF
CDR3nt: TGTGCCAGTAGTATTAGAGGTATCGGCACTGAAGCTTTCTTT

v_gene: TRBV6-2/TRBV6-3
d_gene: TRBD1
abundance: NA
j_gene: TRBJ1-2
CDR3aa: CASSGTGGRGYGYTF
CDR3nt: TGTGCCAGCAGTGGGACAGGGGGCCGGGGCTATGGCTACACCTTC

v_gene: TRBV19
d_gene: TRBD1
abundance: NA
j_gene: TRBJ1-1
CDR3aa: CASKGQGGRTEAFF
CDR3nt: TGTGCCAGTAAGGGACAGGGGGGACGGACTGAAGCTTTCTTT

v_gene: TRBV14
d_gene: NA
abundance: once
j_gene: TRBJ2-1
CDR3aa: CASSQVRVGLSEQFF
CDR3nt: TGTGCCAGCAGCCAAGTGAGGGTGGGATTGAGTGAGCAGTTCTTC

v_gene: TRBV7-2
d_gene: TRBD2
abundance: NA
j_gene: TRBJ2-3
CDR3aa: CASSLVGLAGVGGDTQYF
CDR3nt: TGTGCCAGCAGCTTAGTAGGACTAGCGGGAGTCGGGGGAGATACGCAGTATTTT

v_gene: TRBV24-1
d_gene: TRBD2
abundance: NA
j_gene: TRBJ2-3
CDR3aa: CATGLAGTDTQYF
CDR3nt: TGTGCCACGGGACTAGCGGGCACAGATACGCAGTATTTT

v_gene: TRBV5-4
d_gene: TRBD2
abundance: NA
j_gene: TRBJ2-1
CDR3aa: CASSPGTSGYNEQFF
CDR3nt: TGTGCCAGCAGCCCGGGGACTAGCGGCTACAATGAGCAGTTCTTC

v_gene: TRBV18
d_gene: TRBD1
abundance: once
j_gene: TRBJ2-1
CDR3aa: CASSPRTGVDEQFF
CDR3nt: TGTGCCAGCTCACCACGGACAGGGGTTGATGAGCAGTTCTTC

v_gene: TRBV5-4
d_gene: TRBD2
abundance: NA
j_gene: TRBJ2-1
CDR3aa: CASSLEAGALNEQFF
CDR3nt: TGTGCCAGCAGCTTGGAAGCGGGAGCATTGAATGAGCAGTTCTTC

v_gene: TRBV19
d_gene: TRBD2
abundance: NA
j_gene: TRBJ2-1
CDR3aa: CASSRGTSGYSYNEQFF
CDR3nt: TGTGCCAGTAGTAGAGGGACTAGCGGTTACTCCTACAATGAGCAGTTCTTC

v_gene: TRBV24-1
d_gene: TRBD2
abundance: NA
j_gene: TRBJ2-1
CDR3aa: CATSDRGLAGYEQFF
CDR3nt: TGTGCCACCAGTGATAGGGGACTAGCGGGATATGAGCAGTTCTTC

v_gene: TRBV5-1
d_gene: NA
abundance: NA
j_gene: TRBJ1-3
CDR3aa: CASSFGGSSGNTIYF
CDR3nt: TGCGCCAGCAGCTTCGGGGGATCCTCTGGAAACACCATATATTTT

v_gene: TRBV11-2
d_gene: NA
abundance: NA
j_gene: TRBJ2-7
CDR3aa: CASSLDRDFPYF
CDR3nt: TGTGCCAGCAGCTTAGACCGGGATTTTCCTTACTTC

v_gene: TRBV5-4
d_gene: TRBD2
abundance: NA
j_gene: TRBJ2-1
CDR3aa: CASSPKAREVQFF
CDR3nt: TGTGCCAGCAGCCCGAAGGCGCGGGAGGTGCAGTTCTTC

v_gene: TRBV19
d_gene: TRBD1
abundance: NA
j_gene: TRBJ2-1
CDR3aa: CASSNDRGPYNEQFF
CDR3nt: TGTGCCAGTAGTAACGACAGGGGACCTTACAATGAGCAGTTCTTC

v_gene: TRBV6-2/TRBV6-3
d_gene: TRBD2
abundance: many
j_gene: TRBJ2-7
CDR3aa: CASSSLGPGGSSYEQYF
CDR3nt: TGTGCCAGCAGTTCCCTGGGTCCGGGAGGGAGCTCCTACGAGCAGTACTTC

v_gene: TRBV15
d_gene: NA
abundance: NA
j_gene: TRBJ2-3
CDR3aa: CATSTQDTVSTDTQYF
CDR3nt: TGTGCCACCAGCACCCAGGACACAGTTAGCACAGATACGCAGTATTTT

v_gene: TRBV6-2/TRBV6-3
d_gene: NA
abundance: NA
j_gene: TRBJ2-3
CDR3aa: CASSSRGDTQYF
CDR3nt: TGTGCCAGCAGTTCCCGGGGAGATACGCAGTATTTT

v_gene: TRBV11-3
d_gene: NA
abundance: NA
j_gene: TRBJ1-1
CDR3aa: CASSLFRDTEAFF
CDR3nt: TGTGCCAGCAGCTTATTCCGGGACACTGAAGCTTTCTTT

v_gene: TRBV12-5
d_gene: NA
abundance: NA
j_gene: TRBJ2-7
CDR3aa: CASGLVLQRAAYEQYF
CDR3nt: TGTGCTAGTGGTTTGGTATTGCAGCGGGCGGCCTACGAGCAGTACTTC

v_gene: TRBV5-1
d_gene: NA
abundance: NA
j_gene: TRBJ1-1
CDR3aa: CASSFAAVNEAFF
CDR3nt: TGCGCCAGCAGCTTCGCCGCGGTCAATGAAGCTTTCTTT

v_gene: TRBV6-1
d_gene: TRBD2
abundance: NA
j_gene: TRBJ2-2
CDR3aa: CASSEDPGGTGELFF
CDR3nt: TGTGCCAGCAGTGAAGATCCGGGAGGCACCGGGGAGCTGTTTTTT

v_gene: TRBV7-9
d_gene: TRBD1
abundance: once
j_gene: TRBJ2-7
CDR3aa: CASSVGPGGHEQYF
CDR3nt: TGTGCCAGCAGCGTTGGCCCAGGGGGCCACGAGCAGTACTTC

v_gene: TRBV19
d_gene: NA
abundance: NA
j_gene: TRBJ2-1
CDR3aa: CASSDRDKYNEQFF
CDR3nt: TGTGCCAGTAGTGACCGGGACAAGTACAATGAGCAGTTCTTC

v_gene: TRBV30
d_gene: TRBD1
abundance: NA
j_gene: TRBJ2-3
CDR3aa: CAWSWDSMIIDTQYF
CDR3nt: TGTGCCTGGAGTTGGGACAGTATGATTATCGATACGCAGTATTTT

v_gene: TRBV2
d_gene: TRBD2
abundance: NA
j_gene: TRBJ2-7
CDR3aa: CASSIIAGFVLEQYF
CDR3nt: TGTGCCAGCAGTATCATAGCGGGGTTCGTTCTCGAGCAGTACTTC

v_gene: TRBV5-1
d_gene: NA
abundance: NA
j_gene: TRBJ2-3
CDR3aa: CASSLISSTDTQYF
CDR3nt: TGCGCCAGCAGCTTAATCTCTAGCACAGATACGCAGTATTTT

v_gene: TRBV11-3
d_gene: TRBD2
abundance: NA
j_gene: TRBJ2-3
CDR3aa: CASSSRPSGGTDTQYF
CDR3nt: TGTGCCAGCAGCTCCCGACCTAGCGGGGGCACAGATACGCAGTATTTT

v_gene: TRBV3-1/TRBV3-2
d_gene: TRBD2
abundance: NA
j_gene: TRBJ2-1
CDR3aa: CASSQGSLAGPYNEQFF
CDR3nt: TGTGCCAGCAGCCAGGGATCTCTAGCGGGACCCTACAATGAGCAGTTCTTC

v_gene: TRBV5-8
d_gene: NA
abundance: NA
j_gene: TRBJ2-2
CDR3aa: CASSRLTRGTGELFF
CDR3nt: TGTGCCAGCAGCCGCCTGACTAGAGGCACCGGGGAGCTGTTTTTT

v_gene: TRBV6-5
d_gene: NA
abundance: NA
j_gene: TRBJ2-3
CDR3aa: CASSTGDTQYF
CDR3nt: TGTGCCAGCAGTACGGGAGATACGCAGTATTTT